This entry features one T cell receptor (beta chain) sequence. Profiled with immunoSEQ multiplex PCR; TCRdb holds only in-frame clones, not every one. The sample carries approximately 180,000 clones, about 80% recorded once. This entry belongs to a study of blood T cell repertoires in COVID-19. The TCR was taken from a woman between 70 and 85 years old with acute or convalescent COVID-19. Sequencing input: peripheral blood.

CDR3 sequence (DNA): TGTGCCAGCAGTGACGGGACAGGGGAAGGTCAGCCCCAGCATTTT. Translated: CASSDGTGEGQPQHF. The genes are TRBV6-1 and TRBJ1-5, with 10 bases matching TRBD1. The length of the CDR3 is 15 residues. The germline CDR1 and CDR2 sequences are MNHNS and SASEGT. The V and J ends lost 3 bases and 6 bases, in that order; junction bases with no gene match: 5.